This TCR beta chain was sequenced during a study of blood T cell repertoires in COVID-19. Profiled with immunoSEQ multiplex PCR; TCRdb holds only in-frame clones, not every one. The profile shows tens of thousands of clones, around 83% of them singletons. CDR3 length: 18 amino acids. The V gene's germline CDR1 is SGHRS and CDR2 YFSETQ. V gave up 4 bases and J gave up 0 bases, with 17 bases separating them. V is TRBV5-1 and J is TRBJ2-6; possibly TRBD1 for D (6 bases). The specimen sequenced was peripheral blood. This sequence originates from a man of 80 years or more with acute or convalescent COVID-19. CDR3 in DNA: TGCGCCAGCAGCCAGGCCGGGCAGGGGAACTCTGGGGCCAACGTCCTGACTTTC. It codes for CASSQAGQGNSGANVLTF. The whole variable domain, remainder taken from reference TRBV5-1 and TRBJ2-6, is KAGVTQTPRYLIKTRGQQVTLSCSPISGHRSVSWYQQTPGQGLQFLFEYFSETQRNKGNFPGRFSGRQFSNSRSEMNVSTLELGDSALYLCASSQAGQGNSGANVLTFGAGSRLTVL.